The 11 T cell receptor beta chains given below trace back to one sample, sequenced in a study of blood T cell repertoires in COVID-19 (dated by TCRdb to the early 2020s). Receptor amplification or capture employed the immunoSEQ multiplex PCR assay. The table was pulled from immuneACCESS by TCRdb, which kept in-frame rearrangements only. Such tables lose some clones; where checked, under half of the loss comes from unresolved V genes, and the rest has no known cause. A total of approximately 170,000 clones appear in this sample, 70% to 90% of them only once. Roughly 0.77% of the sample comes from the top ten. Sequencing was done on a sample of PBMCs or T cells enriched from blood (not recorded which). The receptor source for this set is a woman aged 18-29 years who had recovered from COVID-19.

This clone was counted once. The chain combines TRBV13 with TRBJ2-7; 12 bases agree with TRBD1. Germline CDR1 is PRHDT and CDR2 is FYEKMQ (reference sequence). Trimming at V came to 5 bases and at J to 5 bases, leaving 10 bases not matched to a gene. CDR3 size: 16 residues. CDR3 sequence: CASSPMAGTGGNEQYF. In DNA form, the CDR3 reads TGTGCCAGCAGCCCCATGGCCGGGACAGGGGGCAACGAGCAGTACTTC.

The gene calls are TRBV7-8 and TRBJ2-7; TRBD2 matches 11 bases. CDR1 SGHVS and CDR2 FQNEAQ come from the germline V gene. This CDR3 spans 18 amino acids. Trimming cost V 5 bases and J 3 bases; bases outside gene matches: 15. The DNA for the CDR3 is TGTGCCAGCAGCCACACTAGCTGGCTAGCGGGAGGTAGCTACGAGCAGTACTTC. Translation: CASSHTSWLAGGSYEQYF.

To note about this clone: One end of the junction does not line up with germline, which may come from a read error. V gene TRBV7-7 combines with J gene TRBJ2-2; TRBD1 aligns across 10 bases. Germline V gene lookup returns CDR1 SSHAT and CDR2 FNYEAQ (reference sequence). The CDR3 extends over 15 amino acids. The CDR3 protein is CASSPGQGTTGELFF. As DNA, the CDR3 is TGTGCTAGCAGCCCGGGACAGGGGACCACCGGGGAGCTGTTTTTT.

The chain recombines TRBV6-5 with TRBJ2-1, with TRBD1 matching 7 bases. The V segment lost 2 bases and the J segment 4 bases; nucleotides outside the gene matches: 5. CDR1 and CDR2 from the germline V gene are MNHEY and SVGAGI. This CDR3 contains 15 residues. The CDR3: CASSYRGLAYNEQFF. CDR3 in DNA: TGTGCCAGCAGTTACAGGGGGCTAGCATACAATGAGCAGTTCTTC.

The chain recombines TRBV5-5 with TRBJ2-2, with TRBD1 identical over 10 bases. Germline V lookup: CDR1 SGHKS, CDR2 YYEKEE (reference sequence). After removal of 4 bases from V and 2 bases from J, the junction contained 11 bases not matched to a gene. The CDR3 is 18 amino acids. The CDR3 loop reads CASSLAPDRGLNTGELFF. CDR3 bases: TGTGCCAGCAGCCTTGCGCCCGACAGGGGGCTTAACACCGGGGAGCTGTTTTTT. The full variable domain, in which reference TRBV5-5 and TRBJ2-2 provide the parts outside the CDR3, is DAGVTQSPTHLIKTRGQQVTLRCSPISGHKSVSWYQQVLGQGPQFIFQYYEKEERGRGNFPDRFSARQFPNYSSELNVNALLLGDSALYLCASSLAPDRGLNTGELFFGEGSRLTVL.

In DNA, the CDR3 is TGCAGCGTTTTAGGGGTGGGAAATGAAAAACTGTTTTTT. Translating it yields CSVLGVGNEKLFF. V and J are TRBV29-1 and TRBJ1-4; maybe TRBD1 (5 bases). The V end was cut by 5 bases, the J end by 5 bases, with 12 bases between. Germline CDR1 SQVTM, CDR2 ANQGSEA. The CDR3 is made up of 13 amino acids.

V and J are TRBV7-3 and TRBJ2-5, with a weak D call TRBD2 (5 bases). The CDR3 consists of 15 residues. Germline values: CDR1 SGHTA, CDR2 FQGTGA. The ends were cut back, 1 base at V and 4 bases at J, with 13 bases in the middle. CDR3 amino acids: CASSLSRASRETQYF. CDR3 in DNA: TGTGCCAGCAGCTTAAGTCGAGCTAGCCGAGAGACCCAGTACTTC.

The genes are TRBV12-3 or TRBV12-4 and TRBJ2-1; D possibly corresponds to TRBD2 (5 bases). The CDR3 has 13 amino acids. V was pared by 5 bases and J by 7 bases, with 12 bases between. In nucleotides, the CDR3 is TGTGCCAGCAGTCCGCTCCGAGGGAATGAGCAGTTCTTC. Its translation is CASSPLRGNEQFF.

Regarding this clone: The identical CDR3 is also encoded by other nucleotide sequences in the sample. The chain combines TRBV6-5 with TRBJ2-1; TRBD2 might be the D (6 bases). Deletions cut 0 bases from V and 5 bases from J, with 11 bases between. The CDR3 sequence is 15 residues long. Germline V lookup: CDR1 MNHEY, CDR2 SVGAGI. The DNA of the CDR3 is TGTGCCAGCAGTTACTCTGGTAGCGGCAACAATGAGCAGTTCTTC. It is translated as CASSYSGSGNNEQFF.

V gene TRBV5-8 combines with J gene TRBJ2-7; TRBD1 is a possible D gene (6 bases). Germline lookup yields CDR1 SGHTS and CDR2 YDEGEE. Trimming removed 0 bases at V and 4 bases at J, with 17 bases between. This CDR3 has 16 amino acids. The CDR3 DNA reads TGTGCCAGCAGCTTGGCCACAGGGCGTCGATGGTACGAGCAGTACTTC. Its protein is CASSLATGRRWYEQYF.

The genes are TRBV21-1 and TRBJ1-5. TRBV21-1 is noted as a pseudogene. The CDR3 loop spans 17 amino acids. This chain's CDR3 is CASSKEIRTRSNQPQHF. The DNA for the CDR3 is TGTGCCAGCAGCAAAGAAATCAGGACTAGGAGCAATCAGCCCCAGCATTTT.